The entry below describes one TCR beta chain. Its specificity is unknown. This table comes from immunoSEQ multiplex PCR, and its TCRdb copy is limited to in-frame clones, with some not included. Among 100,000 or so clones listed, about 93% were seen once. In germline, CDR1 is DFQATT, CDR2 SNEGSKA (reference sequence). The CDR3 contains 11 residues. This sample stems from a study of siplizumab effects on memory and regulatory T cells. General study points: Fewer alloreactive sequences mapped to unstimulated CD4+ memory cells under siplizumab.

The sequencing sample was made of CD4+ T cells sorted from blood. The rearrangement links TRBV20-1 to TRBJ1-4; a weak D match, TRBD1 (6 bases). The better agreement between TRBJ2-2 and the DNA end casts doubt on the J call. The TCR originated in a human donor in good health. The CDR3 sequence: CSAIRGLELFF. CDR3 nucleotide sequence: TGCAGTGCTATCAGGGGTTTGGAGCTGTTTTTT.